The 31 T cell receptor beta chains given below trace back to one sample, sequenced in a study of blood T cell repertoires in COVID-19. Only in-frame clones appear in the TCRdb table, and some are missing; sequencing was by immunoSEQ multiplex PCR. The sample carries roughly 500,000 clones, approximately 85% recorded once. Material: peripheral blood. The receptors here all came from a human donor in a cohort sampled during active COVID-19.

The chain couples TRBV12-5 to TRBJ1-2; D may be TRBD1 (6 bases). The CDR3 totals 14 residues. The germline gives CDR1 LGHNT, CDR2 FRNRAP. V gave up 1 base and J gave up 7 bases, with 13 bases separating them. DNA for the CDR3: TGTGCTAGTGGTTTGGCGGACAGAGCAGGTGGCTACACCTTC. It specifies CASGLADRAGGYTF. The variable domain in full, completed from reference TRBV12-5 and TRBJ1-2, reads DARVTQTPRHKVTEMGQEVTMRCQPILGHNTVFWYRQTMMQGLELLAYFRNRAPLDDSGMPKDRFSAEMPDATLATLKIQPSEPRDSAVYFCASGLADRAGGYTFGSGTRLTVV.

The rearrangement uses TRBV9 and TRBJ2-7; 7 bases fit TRBD2. The CDR3 sequence is 14 residues long. Germline assignment: CDR1 SGDLS and CDR2 YYNGEE. The V gene end was trimmed by 2 bases and the J gene end by 6 bases; junction bases not matched to a gene: 8. The CDR3 here is CASSVGGGPFEQYF. The CDR3 DNA reads TGTGCCAGCAGCGTGGGGGGAGGGCCGTTCGAGCAGTACTTC.

The V and J genes are TRBV6-5 and TRBJ2-4, with D possibly being TRBD2 (6 bases). Trimming stripped 8 bases from V and 4 bases from J, with 12 bases between. The germline V gene encodes CDR1 MNHEY and CDR2 SVGAGI. The CDR3 length is 13 residues. The CDR3 nucleotides read TGTGCCAGCGGAAAGGGACTTAAAAACATTCAGTACTTC. Translation: CASGKGLKNIQYF.

Concerning this clone itself: The same CDR3 can be traced to other DNA sequences in this sample. J is TRBJ2-7 and V is TRBV18, with D unresolved. This CDR3 has 12 amino acids. The germline gives CDR1 KGHSH, CDR2 LQKENI. Trimming pared 3 bases from V and 3 bases from J, leaving 6 bases between. The CDR3 region is CASSPNSYEQYF. The CDR3 nucleotides read TGTGCCAGCTCACCGAATAGCTACGAGCAGTACTTC.

This chain's CDR3 is CAYRQGAGGYTF. CDR3 DNA: TGTGCCTATCGACAGGGGGCGGGAGGCTACACCTTC. The V call is TRBV30, the J call TRBJ1-2; 10 bases fit TRBD1. Germline V lookup: CDR1 GTSNPN, CDR2 SVGIG (reference sequence). Germline trimming cut 7 bases from V and 8 bases from J; bases unmatched to any gene: 7. The CDR3 runs to 12 residues.

This clone was seen just once. V and J are TRBV3-1 (or the pseudogene TRBV3-2) and TRBJ1-2; D is possibly TRBD1 (6 bases). There are 16 residues in the CDR3. The germline CDR1 and CDR2 sequences are LGHDT and YNNKEL (reference sequence). V lost 2 bases, J lost 3 bases, and 16 bases lay in between. The CDR3 nucleotides read TGTGCCAGCAGCCAATTAGACAGGATCGATGACTATGGCTACACCTTC. Protein sequence: CASSQLDRIDDYGYTF.

The rearrangement links TRBV7-2 to TRBJ1-1; D might be TRBD1 (5 bases). CDR3 size: 14 residues. Germline-derived CDR1 and CDR2 are SGHTA and FQGNSA. With 1 base removed from V and 11 bases from J, the gap between germline ends came to 17 bases. CDR3 protein: CASSLEFSRVVAFF. As DNA, the CDR3 is TGTGCCAGCAGCTTAGAGTTCAGCAGGGTGGTCGCTTTCTTT.

The V gene is TRBV29-1, the J gene TRBJ1-2, with TRBD1 matching 8 bases. V trimming: 2 bases; J trimming: 6 bases; junction bases outside the gene matches: 11. This CDR3 contains 15 residues. The V gene's germline CDR1 is SQVTM and CDR2 ANQGSEA. The CDR3 DNA reads TGCAGCGTTGAAAGAGGACAGGGTAGCCAGGATGGCTACACCTTC. Translated, it gives CSVERGQGSQDGYTF.

The chain is built from TRBV9 and TRBJ2-7; a weak D match, TRBD2 (6 bases). The germline V and J ends were trimmed by 7 bases and 2 bases, with 13 bases remaining between them. Germline V gene lookup returns CDR1 SGDLS and CDR2 YYNGEE. The CDR3 runs to 13 residues. The CDR3 DNA follows: TGTGCCAGCGGCGGGGAGGCAGCCTACGAGCAGTACTTC. Residues: CASGGEAAYEQYF.

The V gene is TRBV3-1 (or the pseudogene TRBV3-2), the J gene TRBJ2-1; 16 nucleotides match TRBD2. Germline loops: CDR1 LGHDT, CDR2 YNNKEL (reference sequence). V shed 4 bases, J shed 3 bases, and the junction held 9 bases outside the gene matches. The CDR3 is made up of 19 amino acids. This chain's CDR3 is CASSPVGTSGRGDYNEQFF. CDR3 coding DNA: TGTGCCAGCAGCCCTGTGGGGACTAGCGGGAGGGGAGACTACAATGAGCAGTTCTTC.

V and J are TRBV7-8 and TRBJ1-5; D is ambiguous. Between the trimmed V and J ends, which lost 0 bases and 0 bases, there was a span of 6 bases. The CDR3 sequence is 15 residues long. Per the germline V gene, CDR1 is SGHVS and CDR2 is FQNEAQ. In nucleotides, the CDR3 is TGTGCCAGCAGCTTAGCGCAGGTTAGCAATCAGCCCCAGCATTTT. This sequence encodes CASSLAQVSNQPQHF.

This chain connects TRBV6-5 to TRBJ1-5; D remains ambiguous. Per germline, CDR1 MNHEY and CDR2 SVGAGI. The CDR3 totals 13 residues. The V and J ends lost 6 bases and 0 bases respectively, with 6 bases between them. CDR3 protein: CASRLYSNQPQHF. The DNA of the CDR3 is TGTGCCAGCAGGCTATATAGCAATCAGCCCCAGCATTTT.

Only a few counts were recorded for this clone. The rearrangement uses TRBV5-6 and TRBJ1-6; 7 bases map to TRBD1. Germline V CDR1 and CDR2: SGHDT, YYEEEE. The CDR3 runs 14 residues. Losses at the gene ends were 0 bases for V and 10 bases for J; bases not matched to a gene: 4. CDR3 region: CASSLGRGQSPLHF. CDR3 coding DNA: TGTGCCAGCAGCTTGGGGAGGGGGCAATCACCCCTCCACTTT.

The V and J genes are TRBV7-9 and TRBJ2-2, with 8 bases identical to TRBD2. The CDR3 loop spans 16 amino acids. Germline CDR1 is SEHNR and CDR2 is FQNEAQ (reference sequence). J gave up 2 bases and V 3 bases, and 5 bases lay outside the gene matches. The CDR3 sequence: CASSFETSVNTGELFF. The CDR3 DNA is TGTGCCAGCAGCTTTGAGACTAGCGTAAACACCGGGGAGCTGTTTTTT. Full variable domain (remainder filled in from reference TRBV7-9 and TRBJ2-2): DTGVSQNPRHKITKRGQNVTFRCDPISEHNRLYWYRQTLGQGPEFLTYFQNEAQLEKSRLLSDRFSAERPKGSFSTLEIQRTEQGDSAMYLCASSFETSVNTGELFFGEGSRLTVL.

The rearrangement joins TRBV12-3 or TRBV12-4 to TRBJ1-4; D is uncertain. Trimming shortened V by 4 bases and J by 7 bases, and 10 bases separated the two germline ends. The CDR3 has 13 residues. In DNA form, the CDR3 reads TGTGCCAGCAGTTATCTATTTGTTGAAAAACTGTTTTTT. Translation: CASSYLFVEKLFF.

This clone was detected only a few times. V is TRBV2 and J is TRBJ1-2, with D perhaps TRBD1 (5 bases). Trimming left V 5 bases short and J 6 bases short, with 13 bases between. The germline V gene has CDR1 SNHLY and CDR2 FYNNEI. The CDR3 runs 13 residues. The CDR3 is CASSRRDLDGYTF. The CDR3, as DNA: TGTGCCAGCAGTCGCAGGGATCTCGATGGCTACACCTTC.

In its sample, this clone was seen a few times. The chain couples TRBV20-1 to TRBJ2-5; TRBD1 matches 7 bases. J gave up 3 bases and V 3 bases, and 10 bases lay outside the gene matches. The CDR3 totals 15 residues. Germline V lookup: CDR1 DFQATT, CDR2 SNEGSKA (reference sequence). The CDR3, as DNA: TGCAGTGCTAGTACCCCTAGGGGGCGCGAAGAGACCCAGTACTTC. This codes for CSASTPRGREETQYF.

The chain joins TRBV11-3 to TRBJ1-1; D is unresolved. CDR1 SGHNT and CDR2 YENEEA come from the germline V gene. The ends were cut back, 4 bases at V and 4 bases at J, with 10 bases in the middle. This CDR3 has 13 residues. The CDR3 region is CASSSVRGTEAFF. The CDR3 nucleotides are TGTGCCAGCAGCTCCGTGAGAGGCACTGAAGCTTTCTTT. Combining the CDR3 with reference TRBV11-3 and TRBJ1-1 gives the whole variable domain EAGVVQSPRYKIIEKKQPVAFWCNPISGHNTLYWYLQNLGQGPELLIRYENEEAVDDSQLPKDRFSAERLKGVDSTLKIQPAELGDSAVYLCASSSVRGTEAFFGQGTRLTVV.

This chain links TRBV29-1 with TRBJ2-1; 7 nucleotides align to TRBD2. Germline assignment: CDR1 SQVTM and CDR2 ANQGSEA. V shed 2 bases, J shed 7 bases, and the junction held 8 bases outside the gene matches. The CDR3 has 14 amino acids. The CDR3 DNA follows: TGCAGCGTTGAAAGGCTAGCGGTGGGGAATGAGCAGTTCTTC. This encodes CSVERLAVGNEQFF.

The chain carries TRBV4-1 and TRBJ2-5, with TRBD2 identical over 9 bases. Germline values: CDR1 MGHRA, CDR2 YSYEKL. The CDR3 runs 17 residues. V dropped 0 bases and J dropped 5; count of bases not matched to a gene: 10. In DNA, the CDR3 is TGCGCCAGCAGCCAAGAGAGGAATAGCGGGAGATGGGAGACCCAGTACTTC. Protein product: CASSQERNSGRWETQYF.

The chain is built from TRBV7-3 and TRBJ1-2, with a tentative D call TRBD1 (6 bases). This CDR3 is built from 16 residues. The ends were cut back, 5 bases at V and 1 base at J, with 17 bases in the middle. The V gene's germline CDR1 is SGHTA and CDR2 FQGTGA. DNA for the CDR3: TGTGCCAGCAGCCCCACGCCGGACAGCTATAACTATGGCTACACCTTC. Translation gives CASSPTPDSYNYGYTF.

The chain joins TRBV20-1 to TRBJ2-7; the D is unclear. CDR3 length: 14 amino acids. Trimming left V 3 bases short and J 1 base short, with 13 bases between. Germline assignment: CDR1 DFQATT and CDR2 SNEGSKA (reference sequence). The CDR3, as DNA: TGCAGTGCTAGTCCGAACGGGTGGTCCTACGAGCAGTACTTC. It yields the protein CSASPNGWSYEQYF.

This rearrangement joins TRBV28 to TRBJ2-5; maybe TRBD1 (6 bases). V was shortened by 6 bases and J by 2 bases, with 13 bases between the two germline ends. The CDR3 has 14 residues. Germline V gene data show CDR1 as MDHEN and CDR2 as SYDVKM. CDR3 loop: CASRPFGQQETQYF. CDR3 bases: TGTGCCAGCAGACCATTCGGACAGCAAGAGACCCAGTACTTC.

The chain carries TRBV2 and TRBJ2-1; the D is unclear. Germline CDR1 and CDR2: SNHLY and FYNNEI. The V gene lost 5 bases and the J gene lost 9 bases, with 8 bases spanning the gap. The CDR3 is made up of 11 amino acids. The CDR3 is CASSSRFEQFF. CDR3 sequence (DNA): TGTGCCAGCAGTAGCAGGTTTGAGCAGTTCTTC.

The table lists this clone with a count of one. The chain joins TRBV19 to TRBJ2-7, with 8 positions matching TRBD2. CDR1 LNHDA and CDR2 SQIVND come from the germline V gene (reference sequence). This CDR3 region has 14 residues. J lost 3 bases, V lost 4 bases, and 5 bases had no gene match. The CDR3 DNA reads as TGTGCCAGTAGTACCACTAGCGGCCTCTACGAGCAGTACTTC. It translates to CASSTTSGLYEQYF.

This chain connects TRBV28 to TRBJ2-1; D remains ambiguous. CDR3 length equals 12 residues. The V gene lost 5 bases and the J gene lost 5 bases, with 7 bases spanning the gap. CDR1 and CDR2 (germline): MDHEN, SYDVKM. In DNA, the CDR3 is TGTGCCAGCAGTCATCTAAACAATGAGCAGTTCTTC. Translation: CASSHLNNEQFF.

The CDR3 DNA follows: TGTGCCAGCAGCTTAAGACAGGGGGATTTCCACACTGAAGCTTTCTTT. Its translation is CASSLRQGDFHTEAFF. J is TRBJ1-1 and V is TRBV11-2, with TRBD1 matching over 9 bases. Germline loops: CDR1 SGHAT, CDR2 FQNNGV. The CDR3 runs to 16 residues. V trimming: 2 bases; J trimming: 3 bases; junction bases outside the gene matches: 7.

This chain links TRBV5-4 with TRBJ2-1; D perhaps matches TRBD2 (7 bases). The CDR3 runs to 14 residues. V was trimmed by 7 bases and J by 7 bases, leaving 18 bases between them. Germline V lookup: CDR1 SGHNT, CDR2 YYREEE (reference sequence). The CDR3 sequence is CASGGGAVRNEQFF. CDR3 DNA: TGTGCCAGCGGCGGGGGCGCGGTAAGGAATGAGCAGTTCTTC. Full variable domain (outside the CDR3, taken from reference TRBV5-4 and TRBJ2-1): ETGVTQSPTHLIKTRGQQVTLRCSSQSGHNTVSWYQQALGQGPQFIFQYYREEENGRGNFPPRFSGLQFPNYSSELNVNALELDDSALYLCASGGGAVRNEQFFGPGTRLTVL.

DNA of the CDR3: TGCGCCAGCAGCCGCGTGCTAGCGGGAGTCTACGAGCAGTACTTC. Protein sequence: CASSRVLAGVYEQYF. The V and J genes are TRBV4-3 and TRBJ2-7, with TRBD2 identical over 10 bases. Germline CDR1 is LGHNA and CDR2 is YSLEER. V trimming: 4 bases; J trimming: 3 bases; junction bases outside the gene matches: 6. The CDR3 spans 15 residues.

V is TRBV29-1 and J is TRBJ1-5; 11 bases agree with TRBD1. V was pared by 7 bases and J by 7 bases, with 3 bases of the junction left unmatched. CDR3 length equals 12 residues. Germline-derived CDR1 and CDR2 are SQVTM and ANQGSEA. CDR3 loop: CSARTGGQPQHF. The CDR3 region has the DNA TGCAGCGCCCGGACAGGGGGCCAGCCCCAGCATTTT.

The V gene is TRBV6-5, the J gene TRBJ2-7, with 10 bases that match TRBD1. The CDR3 has 14 amino acids. After removal of 8 bases from V and 9 bases from J, the junction contained 13 bases not matched to a gene. The germline gives CDR1 MNHEY, CDR2 SVGAGI. CDR3 amino acids: CASSPGQGIIAQYF. The CDR3 region has the DNA TGTGCCAGCTCCCCGGGACAGGGGATTATCGCGCAGTACTTC.